This T cell receptor beta chain was identified in a study of blood T cell repertoires in COVID-19. Whole-study context: Sites across the United States, Italy and Spain contributed samples from acute and convalescent COVID-19.

The CDR3 has 20 amino acids. Measured with immunoSEQ multiplex PCR; TCRdb has only the in-frame clones, and not every one. The repertoire holds around 250,000 clones, with roughly 83% as singletons. The TCR comes from a man in his sixties who had recovered from COVID-19. What was sequenced was peripheral blood. This chain connects TRBV21-1 to TRBJ1-1; TRBD1, the table's D call, was not compared with the DNA. TRBV21-1 is reported as a pseudogene. CDR3 in amino acids: CASSSKLPTGTGHMNTEAFF. As DNA, the CDR3 is TGTGCCAGCAGCTCAAAACTCCCGACCGGGACAGGGCACATGAACACTGAAGCTTTCTTT.